This entry features one T cell receptor (beta chain) sequence. No antigen is known for it. This sample is drawn from a study of CD8 T cells in ankylosing spondylitis. Each CDR3 protein is one row after TCRdb ran MiXCR on the 5' RACE reads. Among about 540,000 distinct CDR3 sequences listed, 10% to 15% were seen once. Study observations and caveats: Ankylosing spondylitis blood appeared to be characterized by a TCR beta motif of roughly eight highly homologous variants.

This TCR was recovered from a male donor with ankylosing spondylitis. The sequencing sample was made of blood, either unsorted or a sorted T cell fraction (not recorded which).

DNA of the CDR3: TGTGCCAGTAGTACCATACTGGGAGATACGCAGTATTTT. Its translation: CASSTILGDTQYF. This rearrangement joins TRBV19 to TRBJ2-3; D is unclear. In germline, CDR1 is LNHDA, CDR2 SQIVND (reference sequence). The CDR3 has 13 residues. Trimming removed 4 bases at V and 5 bases at J, with 10 bases between.